Below are 10 T cell receptor beta chains sequenced from a single sample in a study of blood T cell repertoires in COVID-19. The method was immunoSEQ multiplex PCR; TCRdb's version includes in-frame clones alone and lacks a portion of them. The table records approximately 250,000 clones, about 86% of them present only once. The specimen was peripheral blood. Receptors were obtained from a woman in her seventies with COVID-19, enrolled during active disease.

This clone was recorded only once. The chain recombines TRBV19 with TRBJ2-2; 8 bases are a match to TRBD1. The CDR3 extends over 14 amino acids. The trim removed 3 bases at V and 6 bases at J, leaving 3 bases unmatched. Germline V gives CDR1 LNHDA, CDR2 SQIVND (reference sequence). Here the CDR3 DNA reads TGTGCCAGTAGTATCGACAGGGGCGCCGGGGAGCTGTTTTTT. Its translation is CASSIDRGAGELFF.

This clone was seen only once. The rearrangement links TRBV7-9 to TRBJ1-2; D remains unclear. CDR3 size: 12 residues. Germline V gene data show CDR1 as SEHNR and CDR2 as FQNEAQ (reference sequence). The V and J ends lost 6 bases and 5 bases respectively, with 10 bases between them. CDR3 DNA: TGTGCCAGCAGGGCCGGAGGTTATGGCTACACCTTC. It encodes CASRAGGYGYTF.

This clone was found a few times. This chain links TRBV29-1 with TRBJ1-2, with D maybe TRBD1 (6 bases). CDR3 size: 11 residues. From germline, CDR1 is SQVTM and CDR2 ANQGSEA. Trimming pared 7 bases from V and 7 bases from J, leaving 13 bases between. CDR3 DNA sequence: TGCAGCGGCGGGGGCGACGCTGGCTACACCTTC. Protein product: CSGGGDAGYTF.

In this sample, this clone turned up once. The chain joins TRBV27 to TRBJ1-6; D gene uncertain. The ends were cut back, 3 bases at V and 0 bases at J, with 18 bases in the middle. Germline CDR1 and CDR2: MNHEY and SMNVEV (reference sequence). The CDR3 covers 19 residues. The CDR3 reads CASSFRATQGSSYNSPLHF. In DNA form, the CDR3 reads TGTGCCAGCAGTTTTAGAGCCACACAAGGGAGCTCCTATAATTCACCCCTCCACTTT.

The chain links TRBV24-1 to TRBJ1-5, with D tentatively TRBD1 (6 bases). There are 14 residues in the CDR3. Germline lookup yields CDR1 KGHDR and CDR2 SFDVKD. The V end was cut by 4 bases, the J end by 7 bases, with 13 bases between. The CDR3 DNA follows: TGTGCCACCAGTGACCCTGGACAGTCCCAGCCCCAGCATTTT. Translating it yields CATSDPGQSQPQHF.

The chain uses TRBV9 and TRBJ1-5; a weak D match, TRBD1 (5 bases). The CDR3 covers 14 residues. Germline V gene lookup returns CDR1 SGDLS and CDR2 YYNGEE. Trimming pared 4 bases from V and 7 bases from J, leaving 15 bases between. CDR3 residues: CASSSASSGQPQHF. The CDR3 nucleotides read TGTGCCAGCAGCTCAGCCAGTTCAGGGCAGCCCCAGCATTTT.

The chain recombines TRBV6-6 with TRBJ2-1, with a possible D match to TRBD2 (7 bases). Looked up from germline, CDR1 is MNHNY and CDR2 is SVGAGI (reference sequence). With 7 bases removed from V and 5 bases from J, the gap between germline ends came to 15 bases. The CDR3 is 14 amino acids. The CDR3 region has the DNA TGTGCCAGCACCCCCCGGGGGGCCAACAATGAGCAGTTCTTC. Protein sequence: CASTPRGANNEQFF.

This clone was seen a few times. The genes are TRBV12-3 or TRBV12-4 and TRBJ1-1; the match to TRBD1 covers 8 bases. After removal of 6 bases from V and 2 bases from J, the junction contained 2 bases not matched to a gene. This CDR3 is built from 13 residues. CDR3 nucleotides: TGTGCCAGCAGGACAGGGGAAAACACTGAAGCTTTCTTT. It encodes CASRTGENTEAFF.

The rearrangement links TRBV2 to TRBJ1-6, with a possible D match to TRBD1 (6 bases). CDR3 length equals 15 residues. Germline V gene data show CDR1 as SNHLY and CDR2 as FYNNEI. Trimming stripped 2 bases from V and 5 bases from J, with 10 bases between. Here the CDR3 reads CASSELRTDNSPLHF. The CDR3 DNA follows: TGTGCCAGCAGTGAATTGCGGACAGATAATTCACCCCTCCACTTT.

This clone has only a few counts. The chain employs TRBV13 and TRBJ2-7, with a tentative D call TRBD1 (6 bases). CDR1 and CDR2 from the germline V gene are PRHDT and FYEKMQ (reference sequence). The germline V and J ends were trimmed by 2 bases and 2 bases, with 7 bases remaining between them. There are 13 residues in the CDR3. The CDR3 protein is CASSLTGTYEQYF. In DNA form, the CDR3 reads TGTGCCAGCAGCTTAACAGGGACCTACGAGCAGTACTTC.